Listed here is a single T cell receptor (beta chain). Its antigen is unknown. The length of the CDR3 is 14 residues. Germline loops: CDR1 MNHNY, CDR2 SVGAGI (reference sequence). With V trimmed by 6 bases and J by 6 bases, 6 bases remained unmatched. PCR used 60 Vbeta primers and 13 Jbeta primers. Assay used: immunoSEQ multiplex PCR; TCRdb lists only in-frame clones, some missing. In the table there are 55,000 to 80,000 clones, around four fifths of which are singletons. The data were obtained in a study of cytomegalovirus exposure and HLA in healthy donors. Findings of the study overall: Clonal expansion, a later analysis showed, was greater in HLA-associated TCR beta chains than in equally common others. An observed cluster of highly shared sequence variants was recorded as a likely sequencing artifact. With later analysis, a missense DCLRE1C variant became linked to TCR beta V- and J-gene trimming.

The J gene is TRBJ2-2, the V gene TRBV6-6, with 8 bases identical to TRBD1. The source of this sequence is a man aged 35 to 55 in good health and CMV-seronegative. Sequenced input: PBMCs. CDR3 residues: CASSGQGEAGELFF. The CDR3 DNA reads TGTGCCAGCAGCGGACAGGGAGAAGCCGGGGAGCTGTTTTTT.